This T cell receptor (beta chain) was sequenced during a study of CD8 T cells in ankylosing spondylitis. About this clonotype itself: What it binds is not known.

Findings of the study overall: Clones linked to disease were reported to show significant enrichment in matched ankylosing spondylitis synovial fluid. Disease-linked clones bore a CD8+ phenotype, appearing relatively rarely in peripheral blood. Blood from ankylosing spondylitis patients appeared to carry a characteristic roughly 8-variant TCR beta motif.

Quantitative 5'-RACE with molecular barcodes was used to make the TCR beta libraries. TCRdb re-called the 5' RACE reads through MiXCR, storing one row per CDR3 protein. The sample consists of roughly 440,000 distinct CDR3 sequences, approximately 17% of them appearing once. The origin of this receptor is a male donor with ankylosing spondylitis. Material for sequencing was blood, either unsorted or a sorted T cell fraction (not recorded which).

CDR3 protein: CASRHTSGGAEYEQFF. The CDR3 nucleotides read TGTGCCAGCAGACATACTAGCGGGGGGGCCGAGTATGAGCAGTTCTTC. The V call is TRBV12-3 or TRBV12-4, the J call TRBJ2-1; 13 positions agree with TRBD2. This CDR3 is built from 16 residues. The V segment lost 6 bases and the J segment 8 bases; nucleotides outside the gene matches: 10.